A single sample is the source of the 2 T cell receptor beta chains below, sequenced in a study of CD8+CD57+ T cells in acquired aplastic anemia. All sequencing subjects had displayed CD8+CD57+ cell expansion on flow cytometry. Profiling of TCR beta VDJ combinations and CDR3 sequences used genomic DNA as template. TCRdb re-derived calls from the reads in MiXCR, one entry per CDR3 protein. The sample lists about 160,000 distinct CDR3 sequences; 71% were seen once. The sample was sorted CD4+, CD8+, or CD8+CD57+ T cells (not recorded which) from PBMCs. The receptors derive from a human donor with aplastic anemia.

This clonotype showed up just a few times. The chain uses TRBV7-9 and TRBJ2-1; the D gene is possibly TRBD1 (5 bases). CDR1 SEHNR and CDR2 FQNEAQ come from the germline V gene (reference sequence). Trimming stripped 5 bases from V and 12 bases from J, with 23 bases between. The CDR3 sequence is 15 residues long. CDR3 region: CASSPNGSNKGAQFF. The CDR3 DNA sequence: TGTGCCAGCAGCCCGAATGGGTCAAACAAAGGGGCGCAGTTCTTC.

The chain couples TRBV2 to TRBJ2-7; D is undetermined. Trimming cost V 3 bases and J 5 bases, with 14 bases left between them. Germline V CDR1 and CDR2: SNHLY, FYNNEI. The CDR3 is 14 amino acids. CDR3 protein: CASSELVRYDEQYF. CDR3 DNA sequence: TGTGCCAGCAGTGAGTTAGTGAGGTACGACGAGCAGTACTTC.